This T cell receptor (beta chain) is from a study of T cells and copy number aberrations in small-cell lung cancer. Study conclusions and caveats: The study's sample size was small, so findings need validation. Tumors showed lower T-cell density, richness and clonality than adjacent lung, though density did not differ significantly.

Tumor tissue came from three grid-selected regions of each formalin-fixed paraffin-embedded block. On this clone: Its antigen is not identified.

Some clones are missing from TCRdb's copy, which holds only in-frame ones; the method was immunoSEQ multiplex PCR. The table lists approximately 400 clones, about four fifths of them singletons. The CDR3 is 15 amino acids. Germline V gives CDR1 SGDLS, CDR2 YYNGEE. V shed 3 bases, J shed 3 bases, and the junction held 5 bases outside the gene matches. V usage is TRBV9 and J usage is TRBJ1-3; 8 bases match TRBD1. The receptor was isolated from a woman aged 55-75 years with small cell lung cancer. Sequenced material: tumor tissue. The CDR3 DNA reads TGTGCCAGCAGCGAGCAGGGGGCAGGTGGAAACACCATATATTTT. It is translated as CASSEQGAGGNTIYF.